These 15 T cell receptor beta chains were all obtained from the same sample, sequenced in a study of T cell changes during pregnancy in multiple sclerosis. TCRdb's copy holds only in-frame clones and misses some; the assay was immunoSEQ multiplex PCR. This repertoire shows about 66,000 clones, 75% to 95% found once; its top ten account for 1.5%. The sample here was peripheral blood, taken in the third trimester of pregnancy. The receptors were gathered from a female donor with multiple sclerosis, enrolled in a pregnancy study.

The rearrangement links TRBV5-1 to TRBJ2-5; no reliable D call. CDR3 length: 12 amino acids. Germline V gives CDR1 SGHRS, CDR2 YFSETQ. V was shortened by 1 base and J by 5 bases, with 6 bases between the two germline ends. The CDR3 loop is CASSLYSETQYF. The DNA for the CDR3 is TGCGCCAGCAGCTTGTATAGCGAGACCCAGTACTTC.

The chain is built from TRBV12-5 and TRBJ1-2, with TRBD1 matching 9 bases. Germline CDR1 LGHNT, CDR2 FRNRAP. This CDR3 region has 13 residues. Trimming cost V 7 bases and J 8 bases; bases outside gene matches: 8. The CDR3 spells CASDPTGGDGYTF. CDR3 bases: TGTGCTAGTGACCCAACAGGGGGCGACGGCTACACCTTC.

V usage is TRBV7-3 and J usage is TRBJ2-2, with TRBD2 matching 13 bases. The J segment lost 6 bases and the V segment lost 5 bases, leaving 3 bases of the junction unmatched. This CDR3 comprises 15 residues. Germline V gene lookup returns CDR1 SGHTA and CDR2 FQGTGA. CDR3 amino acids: CASSATSGGAGELFF. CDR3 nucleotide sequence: TGTGCCAGCAGCGCAACTAGCGGGGGGGCCGGGGAGCTGTTTTTT.

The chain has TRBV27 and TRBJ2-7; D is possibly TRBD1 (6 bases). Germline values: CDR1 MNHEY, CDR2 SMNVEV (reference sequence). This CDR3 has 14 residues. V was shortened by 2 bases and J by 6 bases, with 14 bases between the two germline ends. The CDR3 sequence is CASSLGTGQGEQYF. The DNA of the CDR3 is TGTGCCAGCAGTTTAGGAACAGGGCAGGGCGAGCAGTACTTC.

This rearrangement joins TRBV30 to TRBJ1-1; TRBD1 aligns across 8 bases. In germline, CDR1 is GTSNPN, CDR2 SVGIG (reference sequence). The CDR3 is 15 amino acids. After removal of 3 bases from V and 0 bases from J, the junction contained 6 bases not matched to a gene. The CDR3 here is CAWRRQGRLNTEAFF. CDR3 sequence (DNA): TGTGCCTGGAGGAGACAGGGGCGTCTGAACACTGAAGCTTTCTTT.

As DNA, the CDR3 is TGTGCCAGCAGTTCCTCCGACAGGGCGTCTTTCTTT. Protein sequence: CASSSSDRASFF. This sequence joins TRBV6-5 and TRBJ1-1; 7 bases map to TRBD1. Germline-derived CDR1 and CDR2 are MNHEY and SVGAGI. This CDR3 is built from 12 residues. The V gene end was trimmed by 4 bases and the J gene end by 12 bases; junction bases not matched to a gene: 8.

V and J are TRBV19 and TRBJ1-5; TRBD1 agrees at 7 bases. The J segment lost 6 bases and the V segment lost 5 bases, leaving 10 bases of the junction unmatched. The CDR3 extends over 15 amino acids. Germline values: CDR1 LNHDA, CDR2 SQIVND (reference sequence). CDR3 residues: CASSLGRGISQPQHF. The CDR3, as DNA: TGTGCCAGTAGTCTTGGCAGGGGGATTTCTCAGCCCCAGCATTTT.

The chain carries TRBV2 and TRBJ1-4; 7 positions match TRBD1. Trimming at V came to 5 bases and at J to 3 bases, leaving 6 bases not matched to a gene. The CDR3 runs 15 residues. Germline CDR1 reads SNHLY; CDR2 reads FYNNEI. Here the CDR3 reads CASSSGGVANEKLFF. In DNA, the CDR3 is TGTGCCAGCAGTTCAGGGGGTGTGGCTAATGAAAAACTGTTTTTT.

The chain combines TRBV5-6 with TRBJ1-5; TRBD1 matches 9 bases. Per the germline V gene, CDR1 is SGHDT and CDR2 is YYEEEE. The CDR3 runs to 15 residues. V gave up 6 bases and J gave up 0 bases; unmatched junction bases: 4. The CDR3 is CASTGQGYSNQPQHF. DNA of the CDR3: TGTGCCAGCACGGGACAGGGATATAGCAATCAGCCCCAGCATTTT.

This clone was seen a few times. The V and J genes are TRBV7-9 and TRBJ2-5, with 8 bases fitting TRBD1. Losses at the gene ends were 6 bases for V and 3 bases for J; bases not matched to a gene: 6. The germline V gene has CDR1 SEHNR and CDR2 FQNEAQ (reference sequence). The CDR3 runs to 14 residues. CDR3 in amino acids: CASRKGQAKETQYF. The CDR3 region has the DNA TGTGCCAGCAGAAAGGGACAGGCGAAAGAGACCCAGTACTTC.

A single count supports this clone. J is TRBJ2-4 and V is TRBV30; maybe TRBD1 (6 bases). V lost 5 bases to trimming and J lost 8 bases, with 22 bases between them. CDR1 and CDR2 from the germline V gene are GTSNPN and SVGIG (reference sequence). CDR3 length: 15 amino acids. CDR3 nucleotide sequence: TGTGCCTGGGGTGGAAGTGGACACCCAGGGGACATTCAGTACTTC. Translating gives CAWGGSGHPGDIQYF.

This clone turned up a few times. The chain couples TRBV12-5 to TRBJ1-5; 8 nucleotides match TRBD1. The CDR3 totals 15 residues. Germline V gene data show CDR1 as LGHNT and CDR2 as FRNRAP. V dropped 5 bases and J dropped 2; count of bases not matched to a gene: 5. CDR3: CASGPQGAGNQPQHF. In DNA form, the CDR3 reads TGTGCTAGTGGTCCCCAGGGGGCAGGCAATCAGCCCCAGCATTTT.

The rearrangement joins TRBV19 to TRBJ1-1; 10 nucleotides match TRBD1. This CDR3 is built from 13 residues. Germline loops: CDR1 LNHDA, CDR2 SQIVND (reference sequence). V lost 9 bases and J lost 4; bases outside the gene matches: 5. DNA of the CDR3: TGTGCCAGCCAGGGACAGGGGCTCACTGAAGCTTTCTTT. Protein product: CASQGQGLTEAFF.

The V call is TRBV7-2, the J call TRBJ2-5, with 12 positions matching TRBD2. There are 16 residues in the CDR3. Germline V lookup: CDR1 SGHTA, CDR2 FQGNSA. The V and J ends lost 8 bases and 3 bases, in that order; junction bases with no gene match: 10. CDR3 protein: CASSSGGAGGKETQYF. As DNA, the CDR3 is TGTGCCAGCTCTAGCGGGGGGGCAGGGGGTAAAGAGACCCAGTACTTC.

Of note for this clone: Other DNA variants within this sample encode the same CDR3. CDR3 bases: TGTGCCAGTAGTCCGGGACAGGGGCTCTCCTACGAGCAGTACTTC. Translation gives CASSPGQGLSYEQYF. The chain links TRBV19 to TRBJ2-7; 10 bases fit TRBD1. V lost 5 bases, J lost 0 bases, and 4 bases stayed unmatched. The CDR3 has 15 amino acids. The germline gives CDR1 LNHDA, CDR2 SQIVND (reference sequence).